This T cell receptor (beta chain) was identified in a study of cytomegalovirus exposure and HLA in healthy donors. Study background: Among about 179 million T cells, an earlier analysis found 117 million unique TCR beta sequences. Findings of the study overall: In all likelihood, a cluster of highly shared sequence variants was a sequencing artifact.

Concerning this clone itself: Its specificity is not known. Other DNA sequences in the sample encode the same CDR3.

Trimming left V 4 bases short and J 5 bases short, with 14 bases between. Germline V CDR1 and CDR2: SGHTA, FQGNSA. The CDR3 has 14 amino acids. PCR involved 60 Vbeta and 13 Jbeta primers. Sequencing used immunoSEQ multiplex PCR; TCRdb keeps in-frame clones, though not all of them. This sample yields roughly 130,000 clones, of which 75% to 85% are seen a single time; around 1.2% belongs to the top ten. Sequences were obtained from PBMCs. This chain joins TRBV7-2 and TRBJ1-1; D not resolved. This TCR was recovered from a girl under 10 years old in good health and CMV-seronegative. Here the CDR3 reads CASSSTAGGTEAFF. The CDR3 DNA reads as TGTGCCAGCAGCTCCACTGCAGGAGGGACTGAAGCTTTCTTT.